Below are 14 T cell receptor beta chains sequenced from a single sample in a study of response to subunit inactivated influenza vaccine. MiXCR, applied by TCRdb to the RT-PCR reads, yields one record per CDR3 protein. Of 700,000 to 900,000 distinct CDR3 sequences in the sample, over 20% were seen once. Sequences were derived from PBMCs from blood, sampled about 5 days after vaccination. These receptors were taken from a man aged 45-60 years who received an inactivated influenza vaccine.

This rearrangement joins TRBV30 to TRBJ2-1; tentatively, D is TRBD2 (6 bases). There are 15 residues in the CDR3. V was trimmed by 0 bases and J by 9 bases, leaving 18 bases between them. Germline CDR1 GTSNPN, CDR2 SVGIG (reference sequence). The CDR3: CAWSVPPGLRSEQFF. CDR3 coding DNA: TGTGCCTGGAGTGTGCCACCGGGACTCAGGAGTGAGCAGTTCTTC.

The table lists this clonotype with a few counts. The V call is TRBV2, the J call TRBJ2-7; D is undetermined. Germline lookup yields CDR1 SNHLY and CDR2 FYNNEI. Trimming took 2 bases from V and 5 from J, leaving 16 bases between them. The CDR3 spans 15 residues. Here the CDR3 reads CASSEFLEFGHEQYF. The CDR3 DNA is TGTGCCAGCAGTGAATTCTTGGAGTTCGGCCACGAGCAGTACTTC.

This clonotype was seen at least ten times. The chain joins TRBV5-1 to TRBJ2-7; 8 bases agree with TRBD1. This CDR3 is built from 13 residues. Germline V gene sequence: CDR1 SGHRS, CDR2 YFSETQ. With 4 bases clipped from V and 5 bases from J, the junction kept 5 bases outside the gene matches. The CDR3: CASSLDRDHEQYF. Written as DNA, the CDR3 is TGCGCCAGCAGCCTGGACAGGGACCACGAGCAGTACTTC.

This clonotype was seen a handful of times. The chain recombines TRBV29-1 with TRBJ1-1, with 7 positions matching TRBD1. Germline-derived CDR1 and CDR2 are SQVTM and ANQGSEA. There are 15 residues in the CDR3. Trimming at V came to 5 bases and at J to 1 base, leaving 10 bases not matched to a gene. CDR3 bases: TGCAGCGTTCTGAGACAGGGAATGTCGAACACTGAAGCTTTCTTT. Translation gives CSVLRQGMSNTEAFF.

This chain links TRBV6-5 with TRBJ2-2; 7 nucleotides match TRBD2. Germline CDR1 MNHEY, CDR2 SVGAGI. The ends lost 2 bases at V and 1 base at J; junction bases unmatched: 7. CDR3 length equals 17 residues. The CDR3 region is CASSYLRASGNTGELFF. In DNA, the CDR3 is TGTGCCAGCAGTTACCTTCGCGCTAGCGGGAACACCGGGGAGCTGTTTTTT.

This clonotype was seen a single time. The V gene is TRBV3-1, the J gene TRBJ2-2, with no clear D. CDR1 LGHDT and CDR2 YNNKEL come from the germline V gene (reference sequence). Trimming removed 2 bases from V and 3 bases from J, with 10 bases in between. CDR3 size: 15 residues. Here the CDR3 DNA reads TGTGCCAGCAGCCAACCGACGGGCGACACCGGGGAGCTGTTTTTT. Amino acid sequence: CASSQPTGDTGELFF.

This clonotype was detected a few times. This chain joins TRBV7-8 and TRBJ1-5; D gene uncertain. The V and J ends lost 0 bases and 8 bases respectively, with 14 bases between them. Per germline, CDR1 SGHVS and CDR2 FQNEAQ. The CDR3 length is 15 residues. CDR3 sequence reads: CASSLAGREWEPQHF. The CDR3 DNA reads as TGTGCCAGCAGCTTAGCCGGACGTGAGTGGGAGCCCCAGCATTTT.

The chain is built from TRBV27 and TRBJ1-1; D not certain. The CDR3 is 13 residues long. The V gene's germline CDR1 is MNHEY and CDR2 SMNVEV (reference sequence). Trimming left V 4 bases short and J 2 bases short, with 8 bases between. CDR3 sequence: CASSSPINTEAFF. The CDR3 DNA is TGTGCCAGCAGTTCTCCGATAAACACTGAAGCTTTCTTT.

This clonotype has only a few counts. The DNA for the CDR3 is TGTGCCAGCAGTTTAGCCGAGAGGTACTACAATGAGCAGTTCTTC. Residues: CASSLAERYYNEQFF. The gene calls are TRBV12-3 or TRBV12-4 and TRBJ2-1; D gene ambiguous. The CDR3 spans 15 residues. With 0 bases removed from V and 3 bases from J, the gap between germline ends came to 9 bases.

The genes are TRBV10-3 and TRBJ2-7; 10 bases are a match to TRBD2. Trimming at V came to 3 bases and at J to 5 bases, leaving 16 bases not matched to a gene. Germline CDR1 reads ENHRY; CDR2 reads SYGVKD. The CDR3 is 18 residues long. The CDR3 spells CAISDPGIAGGSSDEQYF. CDR3 DNA: TGTGCCATCAGTGACCCCGGGATAGCGGGGGGTAGTTCAGACGAGCAGTACTTC.

This clonotype showed up just a few times. The chain uses TRBV20-1 and TRBJ1-5, with a possible D match to TRBD1 (6 bases). The germline CDR1 and CDR2 sequences are DFQATT and SNEGSKA (reference sequence). V was clipped by 1 base and J by 0 bases, with 10 bases between them. The CDR3 loop spans 15 amino acids. DNA for the CDR3: TGCAGTGCTAGAGGAGGGGGTTATAGCAATCAGCCCCAGCATTTT. Its protein product is CSARGGGYSNQPQHF.

This clonotype appeared a few times. The rearrangement joins TRBV5-6 to TRBJ1-1, with 7 nucleotides matching TRBD1. The CDR3 is 13 residues long. V was pared by 0 bases and J by 10 bases, with 6 bases of the junction left unmatched. Germline V gene sequence: CDR1 SGHDT, CDR2 YYEEEE. CDR3 bases: TGTGCCAGCAGCTTGGACAGGGGTGGGGCAGCTTTCTTT. The encoded protein is CASSLDRGGAAFF.

The sample holds a few counts of this clonotype. The CDR3 coding sequence is TGTGCCAGCAGGCCTAGCGGGAGGGCCTTTGATGAGCAGTTCTTC. It encodes CASRPSGRAFDEQFF. J is TRBJ2-1 and V is TRBV12-3 or TRBV12-4; 12 nucleotides match TRBD2. With V trimmed by 6 bases and J by 8 bases, 8 bases remained unmatched. This CDR3 has 15 residues.

The chain employs TRBV20-1 and TRBJ2-1; the match to TRBD2 covers 10 bases. This CDR3 is built from 13 residues. The ends lost 6 bases at V and 8 bases at J; junction bases unmatched: 7. Per germline, CDR1 DFQATT and CDR2 SNEGSKA (reference sequence). The CDR3, as DNA: TGCAGTGCGGTAGCGGGGGGTCGGGATGAGCAGTTCTTC. Its translation: CSAVAGGRDEQFF.